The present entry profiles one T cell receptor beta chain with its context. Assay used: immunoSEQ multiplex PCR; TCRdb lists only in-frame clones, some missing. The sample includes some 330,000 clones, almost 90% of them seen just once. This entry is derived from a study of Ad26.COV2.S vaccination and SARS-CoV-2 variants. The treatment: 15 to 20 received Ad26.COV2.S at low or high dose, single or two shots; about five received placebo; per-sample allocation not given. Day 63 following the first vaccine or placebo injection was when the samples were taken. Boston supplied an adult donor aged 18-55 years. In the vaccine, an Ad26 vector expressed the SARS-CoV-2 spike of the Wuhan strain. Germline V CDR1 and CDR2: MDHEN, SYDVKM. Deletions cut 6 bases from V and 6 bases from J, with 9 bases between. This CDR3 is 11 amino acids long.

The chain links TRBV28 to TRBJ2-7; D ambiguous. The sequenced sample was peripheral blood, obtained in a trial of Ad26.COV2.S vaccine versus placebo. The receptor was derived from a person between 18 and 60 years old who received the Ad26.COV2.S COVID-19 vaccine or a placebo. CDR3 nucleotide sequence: TGTGCCAGCAGGGGATTTGGCGAGCAGTACTTC. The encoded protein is CASRGFGEQYF.